These 12 T cell receptor beta chains share one sample of origin, sequenced in a study of blood T cell repertoires in COVID-19. Sequencing was performed with immunoSEQ multiplex PCR; in TCRdb, only in-frame clones are kept and a portion is missing. The data contain around 160,000 clones, more than 75% of them seen just once; the ten biggest clones take up 18%. Sequencing was carried out using peripheral blood. The receptor source for this set is a man in his sixties with active or convalescent COVID-19.

J is TRBJ2-7 and V is TRBV6-5; 7 bases agree with TRBD2. This CDR3 has 15 amino acids. Trimming cost V 4 bases and J 2 bases; bases outside gene matches: 8. Germline V CDR1 and CDR2: MNHEY, SVGAGI. CDR3 DNA: TGTGCCAGCAGTTCCGGAGCGGGACCTCCCTACGAGCAGTACTTC. This gives the protein CASSSGAGPPYEQYF.

This chain links TRBV11-2 with TRBJ2-3, with 8 nucleotides matching TRBD2. In germline, CDR1 is SGHAT, CDR2 FQNNGV. With V trimmed by 0 bases and J by 11 bases, 13 bases remained unmatched. The CDR3 loop spans 16 amino acids. CDR3 sequence (DNA): TGTGCCAGCAGCTTAGATCGGGTAGCGGGGACGATTGGGCAGTATTTT. Residues: CASSLDRVAGTIGQYF.

This chain joins TRBV5-1 and TRBJ2-7, with D possibly being TRBD1 (5 bases). This CDR3 has 17 amino acids. Trimming took 1 base from V and 4 from J, leaving 21 bases between them. CDR1 and CDR2 (germline): SGHRS, YFSETQ. CDR3 amino acids: CASSLSQTDPRRYEQYF. CDR3 nucleotides: TGCGCCAGCAGCTTGTCACAGACAGATCCGAGACGATACGAGCAGTACTTC.

This clone has only one observation. This chain connects TRBV27 to TRBJ2-7, with 8 bases aligning to TRBD2. Germline CDR1 and CDR2: MNHEY and SMNVEV (reference sequence). There are 15 residues in the CDR3. The V and J ends lost 4 bases and 3 bases, in that order; junction bases with no gene match: 8. The CDR3 reads CASSSGLAGGYEQYF. CDR3 DNA sequence: TGTGCCAGCAGTTCAGGGCTGGCGGGGGGCTACGAGCAGTACTTC.

This clone was picked up one time. One end of the junction is discordant with germline, which a read error may explain. The gene calls are TRBV7-2 and TRBJ2-1; D is uncertain. The germline gives CDR1 SGHTA, CDR2 FQGNSA. This CDR3 is 13 amino acids long. The CDR3 coding sequence is TGTGCCAGCGGCTTCGGGTGGGACAATGAGCAGTTCTTC. Translated: CASGFGWDNEQFF.

The rearrangement uses TRBV14 and TRBJ1-1, with 7 bases matching TRBD1. The CDR3 runs 14 residues. Trimming took 0 bases from V and 8 from J; bases not matched to a gene: 6. Germline values: CDR1 SGHDN, CDR2 FVKESK. The CDR3 region has the DNA TGTGCCAGCAGCCAAGAGGCCAGGGGGGTCGAAGCTTTCTTT. As protein: CASSQEARGVEAFF. Drawing the rest from reference TRBV14 and TRBJ1-1, the complete variable domain is EAGVTQFPSHSVIEKGQTVTLRCDPISGHDNLYWYRRVMGKEIKFLLHFVKESKQDESGMPNNRFLAERTGGTYSTLKVQPAELEDSGVYFCASSQEARGVEAFFGQGTRLTVV.

The CDR3 coding sequence is TGTGCCATCACTCCGGGACAGAGAGTAGTTGAAGCTTTCTTT. Protein product: CAITPGQRVVEAFF. V and J are TRBV10-3 and TRBJ1-1; 7 nucleotides match TRBD1. The CDR3 length is 14 residues. Germline V CDR1 and CDR2: ENHRY, SYGVKD. The V segment lost 7 bases and the J segment 7 bases; nucleotides outside the gene matches: 12.

The rearrangement joins TRBV10-3 to TRBJ1-5; possibly TRBD1 for D (6 bases). Trimming left V 3 bases short and J 0 bases short, with 12 bases between. The germline CDR1 and CDR2 sequences are ENHRY and SYGVKD. CDR3 length: 16 amino acids. The DNA for the CDR3 is TGTGCCATCAGTGAAACCGCGGACAGTAGCAATCAGCCCCAGCATTTT. Translated: CAISETADSSNQPQHF.

The V gene is TRBV16, the J gene TRBJ1-5; D remains unclear. This CDR3 has 13 residues. CDR1 is KGHSY, CDR2 FQNENV, per germline. Between the trimmed V and J ends, which lost 4 bases and 5 bases, there was a span of 9 bases. The CDR3 here is CASSPQVDQPQHF. As DNA, the CDR3 is TGTGCCAGCAGCCCCCAAGTAGATCAGCCCCAGCATTTT.

The chain recombines TRBV12-3 or TRBV12-4 with TRBJ1-1; a possible D gene is TRBD1 (6 bases). The germline V and J ends were trimmed by 5 bases and 6 bases, with 13 bases remaining between them. The CDR3 totals 13 residues. CDR3 region: CASSIRTDPEAFF. CDR3 coding DNA: TGTGCCAGCAGTATCCGGACAGACCCTGAAGCTTTCTTT.

J is TRBJ1-1 and V is TRBV11-3; unclear D gene. V lost 0 bases to trimming and J lost 1 base, with 9 bases between them. The germline V gene has CDR1 SGHNT and CDR2 YENEEA. The CDR3 extends over 15 amino acids. As DNA, the CDR3 is TGTGCCAGCAGCTTAGATGGAGCCGGGAACACTGAAGCTTTCTTT. Protein: CASSLDGAGNTEAFF.

This clone was picked up one time. This sample includes further DNA sequences coding for the same CDR3. The V and J genes are TRBV3-1 (or the pseudogene TRBV3-2) and TRBJ1-5; D not resolved. CDR1 is LGHDT, CDR2 YNNKEL, per germline (reference sequence). V shed 1 base and J shed 2 bases, with 3 bases lying between them. The length of the CDR3 is 13 residues. This CDR3 reads CASSQAGNQPQHF. The CDR3 DNA reads TGTGCCAGCAGCCAAGCAGGCAATCAGCCCCAGCATTTT.